This TCR beta chain emerged from a study of T cells in Graves' hyperthyroidism and ophthalmopathy (dated by TCRdb to the late 2010s). Some background on the complete study: Peripheral blood was collected at initial diagnosis, before any treatment. An independent validation cohort of 18 to 20 hyperthyroidism patients and approximately 15 patients who later progressed to ophthalmopathy tested prospective prediction of ophthalmopathy. Thyroid tissue and blood T-cell repertoires from several Graves' hyperthyroidism patients were also compared in the study. For training and testing, the 110 or so patients in the discovery cohort were randomly divided in a 7:3 ratio. After blood sampling, hyperthyroidism patients were treated with methimazole at a starting dose of 30 mg daily, and ophthalmopathy patients were treated with high-dose intravenous methylprednisolone. The paper reports TCR Vbeta CDR3 sequencing of over 130 peripheral blood samples: 43 ophthalmopathy, fewer than 85 hyperthyroidism and some 17 progressor patients. To identify TCR V-J signatures that set the groups apart, the researchers used a discovery cohort of 90 to 100 patients, made up of under 45 with Graves' ophthalmopathy and approximately 57 with stable Graves' hyperthyroidism. Here is what the overall study found, with its caveats: Most expanded thyroid clonotypes (frequency above 0.001) were also detected in blood, suggesting blood repertoires may reflect thyroid immune responses. In cross-validation, a model built on a 13 V-J signature told ophthalmopathy apart from stable hyperthyroidism with 85% to 90% sensitivity and about 81% specificity, and in testing the same model reached 80%/75%. In validation, the model predicted progression to ophthalmopathy a median of roughly 6.2 months before onset, with approximately 68% sensitivity and about 72% specificity. No statistical method was used to set the sample size in advance, and investigators knew the group allocation.

The CDR3 holds 16 amino acids from the cysteine to the phenylalanine. The only DNA kept is the CDR3, 48 bases in frame from the first base. The V end gives up 7 bases and the J end 4 bases, leaving 12 bases in the junction not matched to a gene. A patient counted as having stable Graves' hyperthyroidism if no progression to ophthalmopathy occurred over 18 months of follow-up. Hyperthyroidism patients were newly diagnosed, with disease duration under 2 months, and aged 18 to 65 years. Patients with uncontrolled infections, other autoimmune diseases, pregnancy or lactation were excluded. Diagnoses were established on the basis of clinical symptoms, serum thyroxine and TRAb, thyroid ultrasound, and orbital computed tomography. Ficoll-Paque density gradient centrifugation was used to isolate PBMCs from around 10 ml of fresh peripheral blood. Total RNA was extracted using Trizol reagent, and RNA quality was assessed on an Agilent 2100 Bioanalyzer.

TCR beta CDR3 regions were amplified from RNA transcripts. The TCR CDR3 was subjected to a first round of RT-PCR using the HTBI primer set and the Qiagen OneStep RT-PCR kit. Libraries were constructed in a second round of multiplex PCR, after which size selection and purification were carried out. The libraries were sequenced on an Illumina HiSeq2000 using paired-end 100 bp reads. Processing in the source paper ran as follows. SOAPnuke was used to process the raw data, throwing out any read that contained adapters or uncalled bases, had a mean Phred below 15, or lacked an exact constant-primer or identifier match. COPE v1.2.5 was used to merge the high-quality paired reads, and each unique nucleotide sequence was defined as a clonotype. MiTCR v1.1 was used to align clonotypes to the IMGT TRBV, TRBD and TRBJ reference segments. Analysis was restricted to V-J combinations with a frequency above 0.0001, which covered roughly 99% of repertoires. The TCS score was defined as F50 (clonal expansion) divided by E x V (chaos), with BLOSUM62-based TCRdist calculated between CDR3 peptides within each V-J. Welch's t-statistics and random forest reduced around 510 V-J features to 13, which were used in a naive Bayes classifier (R e1071). TCRdb trimmed the raw reads at Q25, called clones with MiXCR and kept productive beta chains. One record per CDR3 amino acid sequence lists the most common genes and DNA. The V and J calls come from TCRdb's annotation, not from the publication. Counted in this sample were approximately 710,000 distinct CDR3 sequences; around 16% of them appeared once. The ten largest clones represent 15% of the sample.

This clonotype was counted many times. No cognate antigen has been identified for it. There are no base qualities to consult, and no much larger clone falls within one base. The sample taken for sequencing was blood. The TCR sequence derives from a man between 50 and 59 years old with Graves' hyperthyroidism. The chain is made from TRBV12-3 or TRBV12-4 and TRBJ2-3; TRBD2 matches 9 bases in the middle. CDR3 loop: CASKPRREGRADTQYF. The nucleotide sequence is TGTGCCAGCAAGCCCCGGCGGGAGGGCCGAGCAGATACGCAGTATTTT.